Below are 16 T cell receptor beta chains sequenced from a single sample in a study of cytomegalovirus exposure and HLA in healthy donors. Using immunoSEQ multiplex PCR, the repertoire was profiled, and TCRdb retains in-frame clones only, with some absent. The sample holds around 73,000 clones; approximately 90% are singletons and the top ten take about 4.1%. The specimen sequenced was PBMCs. These receptors were obtained from a woman between 18 and 29 years old in good health and CMV-seropositive.

Comment on this clone: At one end the junction does not follow the germline gene, possibly because of a read error. V is TRBV2 and J is TRBJ2-2, with a tentative D call TRBD1 (6 bases). This CDR3 comprises 15 residues. CDR1 and CDR2 from the germline V gene are SNHLY and FYNNEI. The CDR3 loop is CASREDRTNTGELFF. CDR3 nucleotides: TGTGCCAGCAGAGAAGACAGGACAAACACCGGGGAGCTGTTTTTT.

This chain connects TRBV7-8 to TRBJ2-2; D unresolved. This CDR3 comprises 14 residues. Trimming took off 5 bases at V and 0 bases at J, with 7 bases between the two ends. Germline V gives CDR1 SGHVS, CDR2 FQNEAQ. The CDR3 is CASSPRSNTGELFF. DNA for the CDR3: TGTGCCAGCAGCCCGAGGTCGAACACCGGGGAGCTGTTTTTT.

The gene calls are TRBV7-9 and TRBJ2-7, with 14 bases that match TRBD2. This CDR3 is 15 amino acids long. CDR1 is SEHNR, CDR2 FQNEAQ, per germline (reference sequence). The J segment lost 3 bases and the V segment lost 6 bases, leaving 4 bases of the junction unmatched. The CDR3, as DNA: TGTGCCAGCAGGTCGGGACTAGCGGGAGACTACGAGCAGTACTTC. Encoded protein: CASRSGLAGDYEQYF.

The V gene is TRBV30, the J gene TRBJ1-1, with D unclear. Looked up from germline, CDR1 is GTSNPN and CDR2 is SVGIG (reference sequence). The CDR3 consists of 14 residues. V lost 3 bases and J 0 bases, leaving 11 bases between the germline ends. CDR3: CAWRVGTMNTEAFF. The DNA for the CDR3 is TGTGCCTGGAGGGTGGGCACAATGAACACTGAAGCTTTCTTT.

The chain employs TRBV5-6 and TRBJ1-1; tentatively, D is TRBD1 (5 bases). CDR3 size: 15 residues. Deletions cut 4 bases from V and 6 bases from J, with 19 bases between. CDR1 and CDR2 (germline): SGHDT, YYEEEE. Here the CDR3 reads CASSPGHGRESEAFF. CDR3 bases: TGTGCCAGCAGCCCTGGACACGGGCGGGAATCTGAAGCTTTCTTT.

CDR3 in amino acids: CASSHDIYEQYF. The CDR3 DNA reads TGTGCCAGCAGCCACGACATCTACGAGCAGTACTTC. The rearrangement joins TRBV5-4 to TRBJ2-7; D is unresolved. The germline CDR1 and CDR2 sequences are SGHNT and YYREEE (reference sequence). The CDR3 consists of 12 residues. The ends were cut back, 4 bases at V and 3 bases at J, with 8 bases in the middle.

This sequence joins TRBV7-9 and TRBJ1-1, with TRBD1 as a possible D gene (5 bases). V was pared by 3 bases and J by 4 bases, with 12 bases between. The CDR3 is 14 residues long. Germline lookup yields CDR1 SEHNR and CDR2 FQNEAQ (reference sequence). In DNA, the CDR3 is TGTGCCAGCAGCTTGGGGGGAGGAGGCACTGAAGCTTTCTTT. This encodes CASSLGGGGTEAFF. Full variable domain (remainder filled in from reference TRBV7-9 and TRBJ1-1): DTGVSQNPRHKITKRGQNVTFRCDPISEHNRLYWYRQTLGQGPEFLTYFQNEAQLEKSRLLSDRFSAERPKGSFSTLEIQRTEQGDSAMYLCASSLGGGGTEAFFGQGTRLTVV.

This sequence joins TRBV7-9 and TRBJ2-3; tentatively, D is TRBD2 (6 bases). Germline-derived CDR1 and CDR2 are SEHNR and FQNEAQ (reference sequence). The germline V and J ends were trimmed by 5 bases and 2 bases, with 17 bases remaining between them. The CDR3 length is 16 residues. The CDR3 protein is CASSPGWGDFTDTQYF. CDR3 nucleotide sequence: TGTGCCAGCAGCCCCGGGTGGGGGGATTTCACAGATACGCAGTATTTT.

The chain recombines TRBV6-6 with TRBJ2-7, with 11 bases aligning to TRBD1. Germline trimming cut 5 bases from V and 4 bases from J; bases unmatched to any gene: 4. Germline CDR1 is MNHNY and CDR2 is SVGAGI (reference sequence). The CDR3 loop spans 14 amino acids. The CDR3: CASSLGQGAYEQYF. The CDR3 DNA follows: TGTGCCAGCAGTCTAGGACAGGGGGCGTACGAGCAGTACTTC.

The chain joins TRBV4-1 to TRBJ1-4; D is uncertain. V was pared by 1 base and J by 8 bases, with 11 bases between. Germline values: CDR1 MGHRA, CDR2 YSYEKL. This CDR3 comprises 14 residues. CDR3 residues: CASSQGRPGEKLFF. The CDR3 DNA follows: TGCGCCAGCAGCCAAGGAAGGCCGGGAGAAAAACTGTTTTTT.

The chain recombines TRBV20-1 with TRBJ2-1; tentative D call: TRBD1 (5 bases). This CDR3 has 11 amino acids. Trimming took 5 bases from V and 7 from J, leaving 9 bases between them. The V gene's germline CDR1 is DFQATT and CDR2 SNEGSKA (reference sequence). In DNA form, the CDR3 reads TGCAGTGCTTGGAAGGGGAATGAGCAGTTCTTC. It encodes CSAWKGNEQFF.

The chain has TRBV7-2 and TRBJ2-5; no clear D gene. The V and J ends lost 4 bases and 2 bases respectively, with 2 bases between them. CDR1 is SGHTA and CDR2 is FQGNSA in the germline V gene. The CDR3 is 11 residues long. Here the CDR3 DNA reads TGTGCCAGCAGCTCACAAGAGACCCAGTACTTC. This sequence encodes CASSSQETQYF.

The V gene is TRBV7-8, the J gene TRBJ2-7; TRBD1 matches 9 bases. Germline V gene lookup returns CDR1 SGHVS and CDR2 FQNEAQ. CDR3 length: 14 amino acids. J lost 5 bases, V lost 5 bases, and 7 bases had no gene match. The CDR3 nucleotides read TGTGCCAGCAGCCAGAAGACAGGGGGGGACGAGCAGTACTTC. Protein product: CASSQKTGGDEQYF.

This clone was picked up one time. CDR3 region: CASSPGLASNEQFF. CDR3 bases: TGTGCCAGCAGTCCGGGACTAGCTTCAAATGAGCAGTTCTTC. The chain recombines TRBV2 with TRBJ2-1, with 9 bases that match TRBD2. J lost 7 bases, V lost 5 bases, and 6 bases had no gene match. There are 14 residues in the CDR3. Germline CDR1 reads SNHLY; CDR2 reads FYNNEI.

This clone showed up just once. The genes are TRBV19 and TRBJ2-2; possible D gene TRBD1, 6 bases. The CDR3 sequence is 18 residues long. CDR1 and CDR2 (germline): LNHDA, SQIVND (reference sequence). Trimming pared 4 bases from V and 5 bases from J, leaving 23 bases between. CDR3 in DNA: TGTGCCAGTAGTAGCAACCGACCACAGGGTAGGAATACCGGGGAGCTGTTTTTT. Its translation: CASSSNRPQGRNTGELFF.

The chain carries TRBV19 and TRBJ2-2, with a weak D call TRBD2 (5 bases). The CDR3 runs 15 residues. CDR1 and CDR2 (germline): LNHDA, SQIVND (reference sequence). The V end lost 5 bases, the J end lost 4 bases, and 14 bases lay between the germline ends. Here the CDR3 DNA reads TGTGCCAGTAGTGAGGGCGTTTGGGGCACCGGGGAGCTGTTTTTT. Protein product: CASSEGVWGTGELFF.